A selection of T cell receptor beta chains follows, all from one sample in a study of shared clonotypes between healthy human individuals. Assay used: immunoSEQ multiplex PCR; TCRdb lists only in-frame clones, some missing. Of over 2,000,000 clones listed, 90% to 95% are singletons. The sequenced sample consisted of naive CD8+ T cells from PBMCs. Source of these receptors: a man aged 18 to 35 in good health. Some clones in this sample may be carry-over from other donors' samples. Each CDR3 is given with its conserved first and last residue.

J	V	CDR3
TRBJ2-2	TRBV9	CASSVRNQGNTGELFF
TRBJ1-3	TRBV7-2	CASRRSGAPGNTIYF
TRBJ1-5	TRBV19	CASSAVYSNQPQHF
TRBJ2-6	TRBV30	CAWSVRAGFSGANVLTF
TRBJ2-2	TRBV6-5	CASSPLGPNTGELFF
TRBJ1-2	TRBV4-3	CASSQEPGGEANYGYTF
TRBJ2-7	TRBV5-6	CASSLGFSYEQYF
TRBJ2-7	TRBV4-1	CASSQAGYSYEQYF
TRBJ2-5	TRBV28	CASRSVRDIQETQYF
TRBJ2-1	TRBV5-6	CASSLDSGRAEFEQFF
TRBJ2-1	TRBV7-8	CASSLLAGDPYNEQFF
TRBJ2-2	TRBV29-1	CSVEGASGLPTGELFF
TRBJ1-2	TRBV5-6	CASRSRLNYGYTF
TRBJ1-1	TRBV7-7	CASSPEILMNTEAFF
TRBJ2-5	TRBV14	CASSQRWPAQETQYF
TRBJ2-7	TRBV19	CASSPPTGYEQYF
TRBJ2-3	TRBV4-3	CASSQEVFEGTDTQYF
TRBJ1-2	TRBV7-9	CASSSPTLADYGYTF
TRBJ2-7	TRBV5-1	CASSGGLAGVYEQYF
TRBJ2-3	TRBV28	CASSLNPSGSTDTQYF
TRBJ2-5	TRBV19	CASSMQGLRETQYF
TRBJ1-4	TRBV9	CASSVEATNEKLFF
TRBJ1-1	TRBV7-3	CASSPDGEAFF
TRBJ2-1	TRBV5-1	CASSLAGQGITSSYNEQFF
TRBJ2-1	TRBV27	CASSLGTSGRDEQFF
TRBJ1-1	TRBV4-2	CASSTRTLNTEAFF
TRBJ2-7	TRBV6-5	CASSYSMAYEQYF
TRBJ1-5	TRBV7-2	CASRADGLYSNQPQHF
TRBJ2-1	TRBV10-3	CAISESWTDYNEQFF
TRBJ2-7	TRBV29-1	CSVEDRESQYF
TRBJ1-4	TRBV28	CASSLRGQTGEKLFF
TRBJ1-5	TRBV19	CASSAHRALSNQPQHF
TRBJ2-7	TRBV30	CAWRGPRDISYEQYF
TRBJ2-7	TRBV11-2	CASSLGGVEQYF
TRBJ2-7	TRBV7-6	CASSLDPRAYEQYF
TRBJ2-1	TRBV28	CASSFKGVEFF
TRBJ1-3	TRBV4-2	CASSQERGNTIYF
TRBJ2-1	TRBV4-1	CASSPGRGYDNEQFF
TRBJ1-2	TRBV9	CASSPRDGLNYGYTF
TRBJ2-5	TRBV28	CASSSQTQGQETQYF
TRBJ2-3	TRBV4-3	CASSQSRALGADTQYF
TRBJ1-1	TRBV28	CASSFGQALGTEAFF
TRBJ2-5	TRBV6-5	CASRKDYSKETQYF
TRBJ1-3	TRBV9	CASSLRQGTDPGNTIYF
TRBJ2-4	TRBV28	CASSRQGAAKNIQYF
TRBJ2-7	TRBV9	CASSTRHGSSYEQYF
TRBJ1-1	TRBV7-9	CASSRARNTEAFF
TRBJ1-2	TRBV7-6	CASSTIYGYTF
TRBJ1-5	TRBV19	CASKLGGGYQPQHF
TRBJ2-5	TRBV14	CASSPSNGETQYF
TRBJ2-5	TRBV7-9	CASSLSDSEETQYF
TRBJ2-3	TRBV4-3	CASSQDLQWADTQYF
TRBJ2-1	TRBV7-9	CASKGGGSSPVSYNEQFF
TRBJ2-1	TRBV19	CASSATSGYYNEQFF